This TCR beta chain was captured by sequencing in a study of OX40 agonist ivuxolimab in advanced cancers. For the study at large: Patients were treated with ivuxolimab, an agonistic anti-OX40 (CD134) antibody. Across the patients, intravenous ivuxolimab was delivered every 2 weeks at 0.01 to 10 mg/kg. Checkpoint inhibitors had been given previously to approximately 41% of patients. Whole-study findings and limits: Clonal expansion by week 6 occurred in CD4+ and CD8+ blood T cells (at 0.1 to 3.0 mg/kg).

The junction had 5 bases not matched to a gene; V was cut back by 1 base and J by 5 bases. There are 16 residues in the CDR3. The V gene's germline CDR1 is LGHNA and CDR2 YNFKEQ. Data came from immunoSEQ multiplex PCR; TCRdb stores just in-frame clones and leaves some out. The sample records nearly 95,000 clones, 90% to 95% being singletons. Details on this clone: Its antigen is as yet unknown.

This receptor was taken from an adult with an advanced solid tumor such as melanoma, head and neck, liver or kidney cancer. The V call is TRBV4-2, the J call TRBJ2-1, with 10 bases fitting TRBD2. Sample: CD4+ or CD8+ T cells sorted from blood, taken in a trial of the OX40 agonist ivuxolimab. CDR3 sequence reads: CASSQAWTSGNNEQFF. CDR3 in DNA: TGTGCCAGCAGCCAAGCCTGGACTAGCGGAAACAATGAGCAGTTCTTC.